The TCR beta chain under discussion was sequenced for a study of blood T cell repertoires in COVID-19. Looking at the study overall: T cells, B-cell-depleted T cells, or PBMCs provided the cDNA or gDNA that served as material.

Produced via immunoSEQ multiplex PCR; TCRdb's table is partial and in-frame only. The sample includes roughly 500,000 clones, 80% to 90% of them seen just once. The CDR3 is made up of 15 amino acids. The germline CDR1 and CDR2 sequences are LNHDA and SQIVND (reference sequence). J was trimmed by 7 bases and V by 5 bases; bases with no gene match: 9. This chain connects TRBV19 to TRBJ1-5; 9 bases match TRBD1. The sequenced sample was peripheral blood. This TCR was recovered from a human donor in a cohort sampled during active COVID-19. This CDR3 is CASSYATGGGQPQHF. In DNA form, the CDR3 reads TGTGCCAGTAGTTACGCGACAGGGGGAGGGCAGCCCCAGCATTTT. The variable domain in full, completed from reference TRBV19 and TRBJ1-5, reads DGGITQSPKYLFRKEGQNVTLSCEQNLNHDAMYWYRQDPGQGLRLIYYSQIVNDFQKGDIAEGYSVSREKKESFPLTVTSAQKNPTAFYLCASSYATGGGQPQHFGDGTRLSIL.